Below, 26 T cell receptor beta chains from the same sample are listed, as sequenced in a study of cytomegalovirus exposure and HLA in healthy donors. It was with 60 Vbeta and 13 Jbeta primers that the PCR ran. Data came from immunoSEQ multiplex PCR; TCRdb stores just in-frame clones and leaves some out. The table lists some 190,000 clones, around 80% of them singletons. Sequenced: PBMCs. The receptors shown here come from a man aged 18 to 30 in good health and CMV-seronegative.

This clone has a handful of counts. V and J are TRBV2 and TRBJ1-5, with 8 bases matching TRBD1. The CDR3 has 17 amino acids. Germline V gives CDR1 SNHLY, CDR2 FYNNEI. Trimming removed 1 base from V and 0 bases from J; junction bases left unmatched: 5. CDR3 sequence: CASSEVRDRISNQPQHF. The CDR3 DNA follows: TGTGCCAGCAGTGAAGTCCGGGACAGGATTAGCAATCAGCCCCAGCATTTT. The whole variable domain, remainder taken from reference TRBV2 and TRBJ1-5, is EPEVTQTPSHQVTQMGQEVILRCVPISNHLYFYWYRQILGQKVEFLVSFYNNEISEKSEIFDDQFSVERPDGSNFTLKIRSTKLEDSAMYFCASSEVRDRISNQPQHFGDGTRLSIL.

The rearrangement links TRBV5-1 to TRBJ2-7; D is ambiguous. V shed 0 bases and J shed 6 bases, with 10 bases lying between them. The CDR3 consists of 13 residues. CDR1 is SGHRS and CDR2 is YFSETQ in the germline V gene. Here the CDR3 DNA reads TGCGCCAGCAGCTTGGTTGGTAGGAGCGAGCAGTACTTC. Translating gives CASSLVGRSEQYF.

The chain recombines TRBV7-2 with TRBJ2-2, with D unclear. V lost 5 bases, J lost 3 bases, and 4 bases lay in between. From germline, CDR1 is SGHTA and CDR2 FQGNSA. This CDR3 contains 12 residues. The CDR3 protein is CASSLHTGELFF. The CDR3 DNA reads TGTGCCAGCAGCCTCCACACCGGGGAGCTGTTTTTT.

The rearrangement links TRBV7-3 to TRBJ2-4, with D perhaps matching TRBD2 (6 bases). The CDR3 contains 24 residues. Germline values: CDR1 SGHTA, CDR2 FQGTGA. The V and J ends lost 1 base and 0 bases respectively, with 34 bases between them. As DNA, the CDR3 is TGTGCCAGCAGCTTAATTCTTGGGTTGTATGGCGTGCCAGGGACTTTACTAGCCAAAAACATTCAGTACTTC. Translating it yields CASSLILGLYGVPGTLLAKNIQYF.

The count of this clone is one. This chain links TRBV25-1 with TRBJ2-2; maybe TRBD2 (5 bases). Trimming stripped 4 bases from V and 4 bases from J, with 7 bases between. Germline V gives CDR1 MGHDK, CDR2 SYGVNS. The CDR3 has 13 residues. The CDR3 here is CASSVGVTGELFF. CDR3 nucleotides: TGTGCCAGCAGTGTCGGGGTCACCGGGGAGCTGTTTTTT.

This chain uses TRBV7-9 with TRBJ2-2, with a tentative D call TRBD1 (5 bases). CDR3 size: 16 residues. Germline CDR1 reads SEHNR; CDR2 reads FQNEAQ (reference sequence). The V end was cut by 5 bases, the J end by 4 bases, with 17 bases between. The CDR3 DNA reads TGTGCCAGCAGCGCACCAGGGTATGTTGTCACCGGGGAGCTGTTTTTT. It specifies CASSAPGYVVTGELFF. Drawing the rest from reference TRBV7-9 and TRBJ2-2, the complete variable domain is DTGVSQNPRHKITKRGQNVTFRCDPISEHNRLYWYRQTLGQGPEFLTYFQNEAQLEKSRLLSDRFSAERPKGSFSTLEIQRTEQGDSAMYLCASSAPGYVVTGELFFGEGSRLTVL.

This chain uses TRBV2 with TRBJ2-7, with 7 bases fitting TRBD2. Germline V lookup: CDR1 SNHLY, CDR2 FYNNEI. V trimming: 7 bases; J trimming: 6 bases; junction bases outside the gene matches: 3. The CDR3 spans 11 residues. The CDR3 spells CASTLAGEQYF. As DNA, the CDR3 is TGTGCCAGCACCTTAGCGGGCGAGCAGTACTTC.

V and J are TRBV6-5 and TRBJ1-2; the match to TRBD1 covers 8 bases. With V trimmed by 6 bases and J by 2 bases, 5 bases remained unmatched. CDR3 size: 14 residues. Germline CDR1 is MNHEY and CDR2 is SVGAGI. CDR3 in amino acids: CASRTGVANYGYTF. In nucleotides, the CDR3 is TGTGCCAGCAGGACAGGGGTGGCCAACTATGGCTACACCTTC.

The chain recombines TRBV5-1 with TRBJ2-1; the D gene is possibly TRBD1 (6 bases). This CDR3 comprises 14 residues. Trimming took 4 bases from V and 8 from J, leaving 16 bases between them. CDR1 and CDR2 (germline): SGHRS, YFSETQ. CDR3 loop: CASSIEQGIHEQFF. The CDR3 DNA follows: TGCGCCAGCAGCATAGAACAGGGCATCCATGAGCAGTTCTTC.

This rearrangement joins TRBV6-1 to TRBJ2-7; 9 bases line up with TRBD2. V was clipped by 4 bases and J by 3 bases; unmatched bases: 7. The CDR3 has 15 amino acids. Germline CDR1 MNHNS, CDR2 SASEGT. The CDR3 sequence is CASSGGTSSYYEQYF. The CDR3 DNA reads TGTGCCAGCAGTGGCGGGACTAGCAGCTACTACGAGCAGTACTTC.

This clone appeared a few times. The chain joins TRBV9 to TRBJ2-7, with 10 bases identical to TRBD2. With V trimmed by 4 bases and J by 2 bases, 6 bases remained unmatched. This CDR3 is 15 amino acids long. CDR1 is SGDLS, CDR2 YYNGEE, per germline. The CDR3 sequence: CASSHTSGDTYEQYF. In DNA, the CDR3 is TGTGCCAGCAGCCACACTAGCGGGGACACCTACGAGCAGTACTTC.

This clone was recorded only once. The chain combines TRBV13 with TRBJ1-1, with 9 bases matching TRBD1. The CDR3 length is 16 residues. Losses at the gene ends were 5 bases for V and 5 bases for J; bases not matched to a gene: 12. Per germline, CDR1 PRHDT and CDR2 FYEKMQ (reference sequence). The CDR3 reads CASSGRDRATGTEAFF. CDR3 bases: TGTGCCAGCAGCGGCCGGGACAGGGCGACGGGGACTGAAGCTTTCTTT.

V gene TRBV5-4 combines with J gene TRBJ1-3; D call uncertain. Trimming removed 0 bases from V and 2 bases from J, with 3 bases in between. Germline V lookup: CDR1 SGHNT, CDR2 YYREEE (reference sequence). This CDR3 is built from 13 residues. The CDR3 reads CASSLAAGNTIYF. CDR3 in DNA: TGTGCCAGCAGCTTGGCGGCTGGAAACACCATATATTTT. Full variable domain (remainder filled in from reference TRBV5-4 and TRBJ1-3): ETGVTQSPTHLIKTRGQQVTLRCSSQSGHNTVSWYQQALGQGPQFIFQYYREEENGRGNFPPRFSGLQFPNYSSELNVNALELDDSALYLCASSLAAGNTIYFGEGSWLTVV.

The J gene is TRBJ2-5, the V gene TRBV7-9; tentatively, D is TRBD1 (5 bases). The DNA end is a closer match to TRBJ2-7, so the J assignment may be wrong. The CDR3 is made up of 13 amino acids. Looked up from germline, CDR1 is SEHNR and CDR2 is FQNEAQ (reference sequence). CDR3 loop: CASSLRGRYEQYF. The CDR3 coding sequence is TGTGCCAGCAGCTTAAGGGGCAGATACGAGCAGTACTTC.

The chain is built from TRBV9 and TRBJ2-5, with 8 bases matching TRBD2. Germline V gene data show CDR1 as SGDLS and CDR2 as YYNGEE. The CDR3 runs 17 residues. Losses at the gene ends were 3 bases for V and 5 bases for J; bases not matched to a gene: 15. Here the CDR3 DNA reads TGTGCCAGCAGCGAACAAGACGGGGGGGCCCCGAGGGAGACCCAGTACTTC. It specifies CASSEQDGGAPRETQYF.

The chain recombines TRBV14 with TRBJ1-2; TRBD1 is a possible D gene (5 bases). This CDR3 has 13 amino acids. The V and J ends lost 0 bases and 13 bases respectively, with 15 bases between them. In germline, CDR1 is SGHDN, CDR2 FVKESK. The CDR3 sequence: CASSQDVHRRSTF. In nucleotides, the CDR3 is TGTGCCAGCAGCCAAGATGTACACAGGCGGAGCACCTTC.

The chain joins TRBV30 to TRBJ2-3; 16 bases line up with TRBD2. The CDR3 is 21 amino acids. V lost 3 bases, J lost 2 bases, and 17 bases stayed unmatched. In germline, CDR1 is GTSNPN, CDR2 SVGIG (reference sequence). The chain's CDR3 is CAWSSPVGTSGRGPITDTQYF. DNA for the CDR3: TGTGCCTGGAGCTCCCCGGTGGGGACTAGCGGGAGGGGACCCATCACAGATACGCAGTATTTT.

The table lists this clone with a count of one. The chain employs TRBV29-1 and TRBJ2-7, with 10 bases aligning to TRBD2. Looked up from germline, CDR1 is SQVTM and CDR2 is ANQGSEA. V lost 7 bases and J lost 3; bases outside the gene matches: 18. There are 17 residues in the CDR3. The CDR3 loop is CSAGGSSGRAGLYEQYF. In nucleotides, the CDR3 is TGCAGCGCCGGAGGATCAAGCGGGAGGGCCGGTCTCTACGAGCAGTACTTC.

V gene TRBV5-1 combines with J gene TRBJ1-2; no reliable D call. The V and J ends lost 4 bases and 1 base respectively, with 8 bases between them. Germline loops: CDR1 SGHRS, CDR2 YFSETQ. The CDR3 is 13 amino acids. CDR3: CASSVDGNYGYTF. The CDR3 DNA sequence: TGCGCCAGCAGCGTGGACGGTAACTATGGCTACACCTTC. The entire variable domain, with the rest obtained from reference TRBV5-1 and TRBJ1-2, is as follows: KAGVTQTPRYLIKTRGQQVTLSCSPISGHRSVSWYQQTPGQGLQFLFEYFSETQRNKGNFPGRFSGRQFSNSRSEMNVSTLELGDSALYLCASSVDGNYGYTFGSGTRLTVV.

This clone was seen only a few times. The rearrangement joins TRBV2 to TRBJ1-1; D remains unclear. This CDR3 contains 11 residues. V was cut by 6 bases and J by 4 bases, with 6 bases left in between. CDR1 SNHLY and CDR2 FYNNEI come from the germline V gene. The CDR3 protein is CASRSGTEAFF. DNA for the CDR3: TGTGCCAGCAGATCGGGCACTGAAGCTTTCTTT.

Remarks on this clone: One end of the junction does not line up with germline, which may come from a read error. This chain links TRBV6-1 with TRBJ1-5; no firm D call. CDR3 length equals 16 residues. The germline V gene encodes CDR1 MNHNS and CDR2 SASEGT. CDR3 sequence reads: CASSERRRGGNRPQHF. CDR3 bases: TGTGCCAGCAGTGAACGGCGGCGCGGCGGGAATCGGCCCCAGCATTTT.

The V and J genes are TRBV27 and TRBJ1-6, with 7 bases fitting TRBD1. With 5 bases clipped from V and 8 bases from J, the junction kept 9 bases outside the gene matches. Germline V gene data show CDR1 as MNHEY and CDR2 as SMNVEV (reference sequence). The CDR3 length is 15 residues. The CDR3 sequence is CASSKRTGYDSPLHF. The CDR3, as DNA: TGTGCCAGCAGTAAACGGACAGGATATGATTCACCCCTCCACTTT.

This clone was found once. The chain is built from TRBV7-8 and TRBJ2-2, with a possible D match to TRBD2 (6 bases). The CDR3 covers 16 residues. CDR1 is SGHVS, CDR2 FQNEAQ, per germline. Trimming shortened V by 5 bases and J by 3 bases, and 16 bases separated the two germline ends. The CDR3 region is CASSPLWVADTGELFF. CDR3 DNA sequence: TGTGCCAGCAGCCCGTTGTGGGTAGCGGACACCGGGGAGCTGTTTTTT.

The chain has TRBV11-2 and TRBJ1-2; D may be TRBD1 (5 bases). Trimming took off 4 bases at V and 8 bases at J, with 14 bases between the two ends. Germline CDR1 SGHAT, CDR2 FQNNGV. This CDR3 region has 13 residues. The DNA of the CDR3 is TGTGCCAGCAGCTCTATCAGGGTACTGGGCTACACCTTC. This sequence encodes CASSSIRVLGYTF. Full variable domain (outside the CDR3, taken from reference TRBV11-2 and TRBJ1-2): EAGVAQSPRYKIIEKRQSVAFWCNPISGHATLYWYQQILGQGPKLLIQFQNNGVVDDSQLPKDRFSAERLKGVDSTLKIQPAKLEDSAVYLCASSSIRVLGYTFGSGTRLTVV.

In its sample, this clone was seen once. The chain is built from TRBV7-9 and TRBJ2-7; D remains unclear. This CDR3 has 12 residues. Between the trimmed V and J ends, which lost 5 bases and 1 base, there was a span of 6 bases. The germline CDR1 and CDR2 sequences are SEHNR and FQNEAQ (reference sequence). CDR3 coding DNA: TGTGCCAGCAGCCCCCCGTCCTACGAGCAGTACTTC. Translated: CASSPPSYEQYF.

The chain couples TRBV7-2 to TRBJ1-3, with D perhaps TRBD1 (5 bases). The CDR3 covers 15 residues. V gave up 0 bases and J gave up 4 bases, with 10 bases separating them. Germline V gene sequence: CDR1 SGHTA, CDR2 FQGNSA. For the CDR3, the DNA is TGTGCCAGCAGCTTAGCGACAGTGGACGGAAACACCATATATTTT. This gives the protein CASSLATVDGNTIYF.